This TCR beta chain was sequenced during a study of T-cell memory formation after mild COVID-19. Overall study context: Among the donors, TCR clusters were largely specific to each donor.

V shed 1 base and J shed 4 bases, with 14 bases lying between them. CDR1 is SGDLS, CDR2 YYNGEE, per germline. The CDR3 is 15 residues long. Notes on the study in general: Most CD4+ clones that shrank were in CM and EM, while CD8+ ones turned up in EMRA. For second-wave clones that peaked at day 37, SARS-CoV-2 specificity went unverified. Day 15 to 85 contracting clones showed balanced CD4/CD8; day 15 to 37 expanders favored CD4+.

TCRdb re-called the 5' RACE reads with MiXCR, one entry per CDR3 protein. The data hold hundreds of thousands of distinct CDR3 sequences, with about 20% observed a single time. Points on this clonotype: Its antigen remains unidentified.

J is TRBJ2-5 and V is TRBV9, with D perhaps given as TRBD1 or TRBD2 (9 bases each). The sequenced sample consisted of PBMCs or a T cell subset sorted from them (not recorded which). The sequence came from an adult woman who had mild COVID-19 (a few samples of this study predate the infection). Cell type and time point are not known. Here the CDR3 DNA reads TGTGCCAGCAGCGTACTAGCGGGACAGGGAGAGACCCAGTACTTC. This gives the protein CASSVLAGQGETQYF.